This note documents a single TCR beta chain sequence. No antigen is known for it. Template input, which was bulk tumor genomic DNA, totaled around 660 ng per sample. Every primary tumor yielded several biopsies, spaced far apart, that were taken during surgery. Patients underwent curative surgery for non-small cell lung cancer (untreated and newly diagnosed). Donation came from patients with newly diagnosed non-small cell lung cancer who were having surgery with curative intent. Multiplex PCR amplified TCR beta CDR3 with 32 V and 13 J primers. TCRdb reprocessed the multiplex PCR reads via MiXCR and lists one record per CDR3 protein. The profile covers approximately 29,000 distinct CDR3 sequences, with 28% appearing a single time and roughly 4% taken by the ten largest. V was shortened by 0 bases and J by 0 bases, with 7 bases between the two germline ends. Germline CDR1 is SGHDT and CDR2 is YYEEEE. The CDR3 runs to 15 residues.

This sample was included in a study of immune heterogeneity within non-small cell lung tumors. Study results and caveats: Tumor sites in a patient shared identical dominant CDR3 beta clonotypes and also carried site-unique high-frequency clones. Statistically, local T-cell clonality exhibited a moderate yet significant correlation with local tumor mutational burden (R 0.3 to 0.4). Some T-cell receptor beta clonotypes occurred at high frequency. These high-frequency clonotypes were largely distinct between individual patients.

Sequenced sample: lung tumor tissue. The clonotype originates from a man aged 35 to 55 with non-small cell lung cancer. The chain has TRBV5-6 and TRBJ1-5; D remains ambiguous. Written as DNA, the CDR3 is TGTGCCAGCAGCTTGGGTCCTTATAGCAATCAGCCCCAGCATTTT. This gives the protein CASSLGPYSNQPQHF.